This paragraph covers one T cell receptor (beta chain) sequence. What it recognizes is unknown. As to treatment: oral pan-JAK inhibitor, 5-10 mg twice daily. Extraction and reverse transcription of RNA yielded cDNA as the sequencing template. Sequenced by immunoSEQ multiplex PCR; TCRdb stores in-frame clones only, minus some. The profile shows approximately 42,000 clones, under 70% of them singletons. The data were taken from a study of CD8+ T cells in alopecia areata. Study-level points and caveats: Possibly as an HLA-related effect, TCR sharing across patients appeared less clear than in mice.

This sequence was found in a human donor with alopecia areata. Sequencing was performed on CD8+ T cells sorted from blood, taken at week 4, from a patient treated with tofacitinib.

The CDR3 loop reads CSVLAGAGTDTQYF. CDR3 bases: TGCAGCGTGCTAGCGGGGGCGGGAACAGATACGCAGTATTTT. This chain uses TRBV29-1 with TRBJ2-3; 10 bases map to TRBD2. The germline V gene has CDR1 SQVTM and CDR2 ANQGSEA. The CDR3 sequence is 14 residues long. Trimming removed 6 bases from V and 3 bases from J; junction bases left unmatched: 6.